A single sample is the source of the 24 T cell receptor beta chains below, sequenced in a study of cytomegalovirus exposure and HLA in healthy donors. Assay: immunoSEQ multiplex PCR; the TCRdb copy retains only in-frame clones and omits some. There are some 200,000 clones in the sample; around 90% occur only once, and approximately 0.99% lies in the top ten. The sample was PBMCs. Every receptor here comes from a young woman in good health and CMV-seronegative.

The chain couples TRBV5-6 to TRBJ2-7, with D possibly TRBD2 on 6 matching bases. The germline V gene has CDR1 SGHDT and CDR2 YYEEEE. V lost 0 bases, J lost 0 bases, and 13 bases lay in between. The CDR3 is 16 amino acids. CDR3 sequence: CASSLGQGGPSYEQYF. CDR3 bases: TGTGCCAGCAGCTTGGGGCAGGGAGGCCCCTCCTACGAGCAGTACTTC. Looking up the rest from reference TRBV5-6 and TRBJ2-7 gives the full variable domain: DAGVTQSPTHLIKTRGQQVTLRCSPKSGHDTVSWYQQALGQGPQFIFQYYEEEERQRGNFPDRFSGHQFPNYSSELNVNALLLGDSALYLCASSLGQGGPSYEQYFGPGTRLTVT.

The chain joins TRBV6-1 to TRBJ2-2; a weak D match, TRBD2 (6 bases). The CDR3 runs to 15 residues. Germline loops: CDR1 MNHNS, CDR2 SASEGT. Trimming shortened V by 5 bases and J by 8 bases, and 18 bases separated the two germline ends. The CDR3 DNA sequence: TGTGCCAGCAGTCGGGGGTTTCCCCCCGGGGGGGAGCTGTTTTTT. Amino acid sequence: CASSRGFPPGGELFF.

The gene calls are TRBV11-3 and TRBJ2-1; a weak D match, TRBD2 (6 bases). CDR3 size: 15 residues. The ends were cut back, 1 base at V and 5 bases at J, with 12 bases in the middle. Germline-derived CDR1 and CDR2 are SGHNT and YENEEA. For the CDR3, the DNA is TGTGCCAGCAGCTTAGGGTGGGAGGCCCACAATGAGCAGTTCTTC. Translating it yields CASSLGWEAHNEQFF.

V is TRBV7-8 and J is TRBJ2-7; D might be TRBD2 (5 bases). The germline V gene encodes CDR1 SGHVS and CDR2 FQNEAQ. Trimming removed 2 bases at V and 0 bases at J, with 20 bases between. The CDR3 has 18 amino acids. The CDR3 sequence is CASSLPHPRGANSYEQYF. The CDR3 DNA reads as TGTGCCAGCAGCTTACCACACCCACGGGGAGCGAACTCCTACGAGCAGTACTTC. The full variable domain, its missing parts supplied by reference TRBV7-8 and TRBJ2-7, is GAGVSQSPRYKVAKRGQDVALRCDPISGHVSLFWYQQALGQGPEFLTYFQNEAQLDKSGLPSDRFFAERPEGSVSTLKIQRTQQEDSAVYLCASSLPHPRGANSYEQYFGPGTRLTVT.

This clone was counted a single time. The J gene is TRBJ1-3, the V gene TRBV6-1; D gene uncertain. V was cut by 2 bases and J by 1 base, with 9 bases left in between. Germline V CDR1 and CDR2: MNHNS, SASEGT. The CDR3 sequence is 15 residues long. CDR3 residues: CASSELSGSGNTIYF. The CDR3 bases are TGTGCCAGCAGTGAACTTTCAGGTTCTGGAAACACCATATATTTT.

The chain links TRBV7-3 to TRBJ2-3, with 10 bases that match TRBD2. Trimming cost V 4 bases and J 4 bases; bases outside gene matches: 8. The germline gives CDR1 SGHTA, CDR2 FQGTGA. The CDR3 has 16 residues. CDR3 in DNA: TGTGCCAGCAGCTCGGGGACTAGCGTAACGGCAGATACGCAGTATTTT. Residues: CASSSGTSVTADTQYF.

The chain recombines TRBV29-1 with TRBJ2-1; 8 bases are shared with TRBD2. The CDR3 length is 14 residues. The germline V gene has CDR1 SQVTM and CDR2 ANQGSEA. V gave up 4 bases and J gave up 7 bases; unmatched junction bases: 9. CDR3 protein: CSVGHSGRYNEQFF. DNA for the CDR3: TGCAGCGTTGGGCACAGCGGGAGATATAATGAGCAGTTCTTC.

This chain uses TRBV30 with TRBJ2-1; TRBD2 aligns across 12 bases. V lost 0 bases to trimming and J lost 7 bases; unmatched junction nucleotides: 7. The CDR3 contains 16 residues. In germline, CDR1 is GTSNPN, CDR2 SVGIG (reference sequence). The CDR3 loop is CAWSVRGLAGINEQFF. As DNA, the CDR3 is TGTGCCTGGAGTGTACGCGGACTAGCGGGGATTAATGAGCAGTTCTTC.

Concerning this clone itself: Other DNA variants within this sample encode the same CDR3. This chain links TRBV28 with TRBJ1-2, with D maybe TRBD1 (5 bases). V lost 4 bases and J 5 bases, leaving 11 bases between the germline ends. The V gene's germline CDR1 is MDHEN and CDR2 SYDVKM. The CDR3 loop spans 13 amino acids. This CDR3 is CASSSPDRYGYTF. DNA for the CDR3: TGTGCCAGCAGTTCTCCCGACAGATATGGCTACACCTTC.

The chain employs TRBV28 and TRBJ1-6, with D possibly TRBD1 on 5 matching bases. The CDR3 length is 16 residues. CDR1 is MDHEN and CDR2 is SYDVKM in the germline V gene. Deletions cut 5 bases from V and 0 bases from J, with 11 bases between. The CDR3 coding sequence is TGTGCCAGCAGTGGGGACTCCAGCTCCTATAATTCACCCCTCCACTTT. This sequence encodes CASSGDSSSYNSPLHF.

This clone appeared a single time. This chain connects TRBV19 to TRBJ2-2; the D gene is possibly TRBD1 (6 bases). Germline loops: CDR1 LNHDA, CDR2 SQIVND (reference sequence). The CDR3 is 13 residues long. V shed 6 bases and J shed 8 bases, with 13 bases lying between them. The CDR3 bases are TGTGCCAGTAGCTCCCCTAGGGGGGGGGAGCTGTTTTTT. It yields the protein CASSSPRGGELFF.

V usage is TRBV6-5 and J usage is TRBJ1-5; D is ambiguous. The CDR3 covers 15 residues. V dropped 0 bases and J dropped 6 bases, with 12 bases sitting between them. CDR1 is MNHEY, CDR2 SVGAGI, per germline. CDR3 coding DNA: TGTGCCAGCAGTTACTCGAAGATGGGCCTTCAGCCCCAGCATTTT. It translates to CASSYSKMGLQPQHF.

The chain recombines TRBV9 with TRBJ2-1; weak D call: TRBD2 (6 bases). The CDR3 spans 14 residues. CDR1 and CDR2 from the germline V gene are SGDLS and YYNGEE. V dropped 4 bases and J dropped 0 bases, with 8 bases sitting between them. The CDR3 nucleotides read TGTGCCAGCAGCCTGGGGGGCTCCTACAATGAGCAGTTCTTC. Its translation: CASSLGGSYNEQFF.

The chain joins TRBV9 to TRBJ2-5, with TRBD1 matching 8 bases. With V trimmed by 4 bases and J by 2 bases, 13 bases remained unmatched. Germline V lookup: CDR1 SGDLS, CDR2 YYNGEE. The CDR3 runs 17 residues. The CDR3 coding sequence is TGTGCCAGCAGCCTTTCTTTTGGACAGGGCGGTCAAGAGACCCAGTACTTC. Protein sequence: CASSLSFGQGGQETQYF.

This clone was counted once. The V and J genes are TRBV30 and TRBJ1-1; the D is unclear. The CDR3 has 13 residues. The ends were cut back, 0 bases at V and 7 bases at J, with 12 bases in the middle. CDR1 and CDR2 from the germline V gene are GTSNPN and SVGIG (reference sequence). The CDR3, as DNA: TGTGCCTGGAGTGTATCGGTAGTCCGTGAAGCTTTCTTT. Translating gives CAWSVSVVREAFF.

The chain has TRBV4-2 and TRBJ2-7; 9 bases are shared with TRBD2. The CDR3 has 18 amino acids. The germline CDR1 and CDR2 sequences are LGHNA and YNFKEQ. J was trimmed by 0 bases and V by 2 bases; bases with no gene match: 11. The CDR3 coding sequence is TGTGCCAGCAGCCAAAGGGCGCGACTAGCGGTGAGCTCCTACGAGCAGTACTTC. It translates to CASSQRARLAVSSYEQYF.

The chain recombines TRBV5-1 with TRBJ2-1, with 7 positions matching TRBD2. Germline V gene sequence: CDR1 SGHRS, CDR2 YFSETQ. The J segment lost 7 bases and the V segment lost 2 bases, leaving 9 bases of the junction unmatched. The CDR3 spans 15 residues. The CDR3 sequence is CASSFGGGLGNEQFF. The CDR3 DNA is TGCGCCAGCAGCTTTGGGGGAGGGCTGGGTAATGAGCAGTTCTTC.

The chain employs TRBV6-1 and TRBJ1-5, with TRBD1 identical over 7 bases. The V gene's germline CDR1 is MNHNS and CDR2 SASEGT. This CDR3 region has 15 residues. With 7 bases clipped from V and 3 bases from J, the junction kept 9 bases outside the gene matches. The CDR3 reads CASISGTAANQPQHF. The CDR3 nucleotides read TGTGCCAGCATATCAGGGACAGCCGCCAATCAGCCCCAGCATTTT.

The chain joins TRBV30 to TRBJ1-1, with D perhaps TRBD1 (5 bases). Per germline, CDR1 GTSNPN and CDR2 SVGIG (reference sequence). This CDR3 has 16 residues. Trimming left V 5 bases short and J 2 bases short, with 21 bases between. The CDR3 DNA is TGTGCCTGGGTGGGAGGAGAGCCGACAGTAAACACTGAAGCTTTCTTT. It codes for CAWVGGEPTVNTEAFF. Full variable domain (outside the CDR3, taken from reference TRBV30 and TRBJ1-1): SQTIHQWPATLVQPVGSPLSLECTVEGTSNPNLYWYRQAAGRGLQLLFYSVGIGQISSEVPQNLSASRPQDRQFILSSKKLLLSDSGFYLCAWVGGEPTVNTEAFFGQGTRLTVV.

J is TRBJ1-4 and V is TRBV7-9, with TRBD1 as a possible D gene (5 bases). CDR1 is SEHNR, CDR2 FQNEAQ, per germline (reference sequence). The ends were cut back, 2 bases at V and 8 bases at J, with 15 bases in the middle. The CDR3 sequence is 15 residues long. The CDR3: CASSLKVGGSEKLFF. The CDR3 coding sequence is TGTGCCAGCAGCTTAAAGGTGGGGGGAAGCGAAAAACTGTTTTTT. The variable domain in full, with the rest retrieved from reference TRBV7-9 and TRBJ1-4, is DTGVSQNPRHKITKRGQNVTFRCDPISEHNRLYWYRQTLGQGPEFLTYFQNEAQLEKSRLLSDRFSAERPKGSFSTLEIQRTEQGDSAMYLCASSLKVGGSEKLFFGSGTQLSVL.

V gene TRBV6-5 combines with J gene TRBJ2-2; D ambiguous. The V gene's germline CDR1 is MNHEY and CDR2 SVGAGI. There are 15 residues in the CDR3. V shed 5 bases and J shed 0 bases, with 10 bases lying between them. This CDR3 reads CASSADSTNTGELFF. The CDR3 DNA reads TGTGCCAGCAGTGCAGACTCTACGAACACCGGGGAGCTGTTTTTT.

The table lists this clone with a count of one. CDR3 nucleotides: TGTGCCAGCAGCTTAGCCGGGACAGGGTATCTTTATGGCTACACCTTC. Translated, it gives CASSLAGTGYLYGYTF. The chain combines TRBV7-2 with TRBJ1-2; 9 bases are shared with TRBD1. CDR1 is SGHTA, CDR2 FQGNSA, per germline. J was trimmed by 5 bases and V by 0 bases; bases with no gene match: 7. This CDR3 is 16 amino acids long.

This chain uses TRBV11-3 with TRBJ2-1; 13 bases align to TRBD2. Germline CDR1 SGHNT, CDR2 YENEEA. The J segment lost 10 bases and the V segment lost 0 bases, leaving 6 bases of the junction unmatched. The CDR3 length is 16 residues. The DNA for the CDR3 is TGTGCCAGCAGCTTAGAACTAGCGGGAGGGGGAAGCGAGCAGTTCTTC. The encoded protein is CASSLELAGGGSEQFF.

The chain employs TRBV7-9 and TRBJ1-1; D is unclear. CDR1 SEHNR and CDR2 FQNEAQ come from the germline V gene (reference sequence). This CDR3 region has 11 residues. The ends were cut back, 6 bases at V and 5 bases at J, with 7 bases in the middle. CDR3 sequence: CASRAGTEAFF. CDR3 coding DNA: TGTGCCAGCAGGGCGGGGACTGAAGCTTTCTTT.